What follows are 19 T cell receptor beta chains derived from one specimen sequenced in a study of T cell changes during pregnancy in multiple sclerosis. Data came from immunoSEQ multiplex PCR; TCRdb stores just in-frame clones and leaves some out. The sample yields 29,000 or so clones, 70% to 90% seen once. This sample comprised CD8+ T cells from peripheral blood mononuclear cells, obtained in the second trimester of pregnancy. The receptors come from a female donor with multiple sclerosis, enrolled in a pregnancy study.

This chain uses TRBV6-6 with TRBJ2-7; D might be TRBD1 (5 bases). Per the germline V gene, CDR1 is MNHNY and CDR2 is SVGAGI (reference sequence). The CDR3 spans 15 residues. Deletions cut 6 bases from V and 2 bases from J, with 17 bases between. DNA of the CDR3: TGTGCCAGCAGCCGTCCGAAAGACAGCGCCTACGAGCAGTACTTC. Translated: CASSRPKDSAYEQYF.

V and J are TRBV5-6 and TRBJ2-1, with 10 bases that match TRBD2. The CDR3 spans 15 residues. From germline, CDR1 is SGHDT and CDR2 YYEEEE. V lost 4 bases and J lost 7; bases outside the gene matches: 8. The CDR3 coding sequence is TGTGCCAGCAGCCATTTGACTAGCGGGCTTAATGAGCAGTTCTTC. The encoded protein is CASSHLTSGLNEQFF.

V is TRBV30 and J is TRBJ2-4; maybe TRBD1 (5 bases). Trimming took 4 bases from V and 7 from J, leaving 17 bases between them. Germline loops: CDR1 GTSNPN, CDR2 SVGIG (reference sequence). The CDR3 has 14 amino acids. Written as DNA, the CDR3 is TGTGCCTGGAACGTAGGGGCCGGCGCGAACATTCAGTACTTC. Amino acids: CAWNVGAGANIQYF.

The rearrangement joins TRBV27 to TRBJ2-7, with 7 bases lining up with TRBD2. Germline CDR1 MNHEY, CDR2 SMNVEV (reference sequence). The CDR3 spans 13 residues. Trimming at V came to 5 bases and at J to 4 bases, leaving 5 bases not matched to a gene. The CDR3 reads CASSPGLEYEQYF. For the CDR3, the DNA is TGTGCCAGCAGTCCAGGACTAGAATACGAGCAGTACTTC.

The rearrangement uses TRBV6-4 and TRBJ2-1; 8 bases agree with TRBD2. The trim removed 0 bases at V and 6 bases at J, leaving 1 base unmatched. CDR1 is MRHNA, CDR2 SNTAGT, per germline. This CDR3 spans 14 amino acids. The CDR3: CASSDSGTSNEQFF. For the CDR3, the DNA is TGTGCCAGCAGTGACTCCGGGACTAGCAATGAGCAGTTCTTC.

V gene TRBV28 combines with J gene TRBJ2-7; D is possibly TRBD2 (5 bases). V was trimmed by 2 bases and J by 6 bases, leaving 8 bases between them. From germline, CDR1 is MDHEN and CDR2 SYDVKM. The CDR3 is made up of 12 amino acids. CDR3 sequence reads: CASSLPRGEQYF. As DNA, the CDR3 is TGTGCCAGCAGTTTACCACGGGGCGAGCAGTACTTC. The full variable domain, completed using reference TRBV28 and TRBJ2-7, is DVKVTQSSRYLVKRTGEKVFLECVQDMDHENMFWYRQDPGLGLRLIYFSYDVKMKEKGDIPEGYSVSREKKERFSLILESASTNQTSMYLCASSLPRGEQYFGPGTRLTVT.

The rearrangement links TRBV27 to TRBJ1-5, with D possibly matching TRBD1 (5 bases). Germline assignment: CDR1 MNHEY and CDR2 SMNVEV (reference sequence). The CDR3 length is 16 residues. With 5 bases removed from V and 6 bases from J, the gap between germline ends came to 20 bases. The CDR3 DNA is TGTGCCAGCAGTCCTTCCCAGGGTCATGTCTTTCAGCCCCAGCATTTT. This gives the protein CASSPSQGHVFQPQHF.

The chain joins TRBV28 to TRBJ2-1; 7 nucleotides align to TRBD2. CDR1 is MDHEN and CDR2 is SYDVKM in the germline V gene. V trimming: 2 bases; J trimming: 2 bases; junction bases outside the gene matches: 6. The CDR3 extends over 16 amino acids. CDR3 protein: CASSLKLAGAYNEQFF. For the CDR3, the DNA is TGTGCCAGCAGTTTAAAGCTGGCGGGGGCCTACAATGAGCAGTTCTTC. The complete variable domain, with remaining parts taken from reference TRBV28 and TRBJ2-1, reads DVKVTQSSRYLVKRTGEKVFLECVQDMDHENMFWYRQDPGLGLRLIYFSYDVKMKEKGDIPEGYSVSREKKERFSLILESASTNQTSMYLCASSLKLAGAYNEQFFGPGTRLTVL.

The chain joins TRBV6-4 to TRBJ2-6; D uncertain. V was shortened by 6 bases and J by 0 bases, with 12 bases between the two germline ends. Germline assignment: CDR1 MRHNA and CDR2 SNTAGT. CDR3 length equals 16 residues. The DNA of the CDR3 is TGTGCCAGCAGCGAAACGGTCGCCTCTGGGGCCAACGTCCTGACTTTC. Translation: CASSETVASGANVLTF.

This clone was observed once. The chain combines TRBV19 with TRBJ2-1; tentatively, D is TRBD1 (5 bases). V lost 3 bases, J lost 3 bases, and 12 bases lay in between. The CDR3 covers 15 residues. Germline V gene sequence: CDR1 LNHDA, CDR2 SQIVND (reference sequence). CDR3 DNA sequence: TGTGCCAGTAGTATCAGCTGGGGCGACTACAATGAGCAGTTCTTC. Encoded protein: CASSISWGDYNEQFF.

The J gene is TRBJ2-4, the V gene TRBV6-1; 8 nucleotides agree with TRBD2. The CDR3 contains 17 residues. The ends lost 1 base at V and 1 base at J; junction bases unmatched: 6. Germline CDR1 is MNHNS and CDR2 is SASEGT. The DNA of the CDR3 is TGTGCCAGCAGTGAAGGAAGTCAGCGGGAGGCCAAAAACATTCAGTACTTC. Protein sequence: CASSEGSQREAKNIQYF.

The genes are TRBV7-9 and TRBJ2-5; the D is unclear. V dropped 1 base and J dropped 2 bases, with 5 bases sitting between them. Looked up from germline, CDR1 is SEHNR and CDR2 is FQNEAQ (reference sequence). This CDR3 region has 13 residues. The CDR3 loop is CASSLGGQETQYF. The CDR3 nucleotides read TGTGCCAGCAGCTTAGGAGGACAAGAGACCCAGTACTTC.

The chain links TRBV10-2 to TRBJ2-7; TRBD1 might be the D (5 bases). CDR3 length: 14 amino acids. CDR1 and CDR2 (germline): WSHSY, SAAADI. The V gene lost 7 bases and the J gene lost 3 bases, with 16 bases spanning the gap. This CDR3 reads CASTLPQGGYEQYF. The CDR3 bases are TGCGCCAGCACCCTCCCCCAGGGCGGCTACGAGCAGTACTTC.

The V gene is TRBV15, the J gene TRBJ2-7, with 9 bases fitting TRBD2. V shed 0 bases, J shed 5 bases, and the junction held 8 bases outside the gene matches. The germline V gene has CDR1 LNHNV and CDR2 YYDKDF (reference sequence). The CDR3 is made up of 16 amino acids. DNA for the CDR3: TGTGCCACCAGCAGAGATGCCGGTAGCGGGAGCGACGAGCAGTACTTC. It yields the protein CATSRDAGSGSDEQYF.

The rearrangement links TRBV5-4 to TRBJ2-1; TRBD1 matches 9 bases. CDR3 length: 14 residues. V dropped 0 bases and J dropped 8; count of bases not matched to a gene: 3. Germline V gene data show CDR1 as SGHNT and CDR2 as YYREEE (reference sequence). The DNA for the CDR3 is TGTGCCAGCAGCTTGGGGACAGGGGTCCATGAGCAGTTCTTC. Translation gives CASSLGTGVHEQFF. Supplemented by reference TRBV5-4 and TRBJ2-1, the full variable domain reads ETGVTQSPTHLIKTRGQQVTLRCSSQSGHNTVSWYQQALGQGPQFIFQYYREEENGRGNFPPRFSGLQFPNYSSELNVNALELDDSALYLCASSLGTGVHEQFFGPGTRLTVL.

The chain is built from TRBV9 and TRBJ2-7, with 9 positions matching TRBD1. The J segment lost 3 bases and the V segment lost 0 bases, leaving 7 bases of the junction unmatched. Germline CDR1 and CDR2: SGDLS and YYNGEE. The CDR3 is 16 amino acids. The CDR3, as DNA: TGTGCCAGCAGCGTAGGGAGGACAGGGGAATACTACGAGCAGTACTTC. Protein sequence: CASSVGRTGEYYEQYF.

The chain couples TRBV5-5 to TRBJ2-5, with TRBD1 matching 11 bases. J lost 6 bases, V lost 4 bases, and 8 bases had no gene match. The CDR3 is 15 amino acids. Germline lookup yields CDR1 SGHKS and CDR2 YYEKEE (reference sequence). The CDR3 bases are TGTGCCAGCAGCGAGGTCAGGGACAGGGGGAAGACCCAGTACTTC. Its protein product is CASSEVRDRGKTQYF.

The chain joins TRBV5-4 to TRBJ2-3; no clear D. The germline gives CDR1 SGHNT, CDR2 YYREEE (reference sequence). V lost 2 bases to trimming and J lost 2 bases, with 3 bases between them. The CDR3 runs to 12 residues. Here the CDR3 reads CASSLATDTQYF. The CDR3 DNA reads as TGTGCCAGCAGCTTAGCCACAGATACGCAGTATTTT. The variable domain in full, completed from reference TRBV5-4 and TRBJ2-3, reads ETGVTQSPTHLIKTRGQQVTLRCSSQSGHNTVSWYQQALGQGPQFIFQYYREEENGRGNFPPRFSGLQFPNYSSELNVNALELDDSALYLCASSLATDTQYFGPGTRLTVL.

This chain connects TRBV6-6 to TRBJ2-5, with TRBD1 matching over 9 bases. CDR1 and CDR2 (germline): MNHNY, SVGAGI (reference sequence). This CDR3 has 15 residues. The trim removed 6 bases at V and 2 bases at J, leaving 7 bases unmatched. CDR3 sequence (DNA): TGTGCCAGCAGCAGCGGACAGGGGCTACAAGAGACCCAGTACTTC. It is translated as CASSSGQGLQETQYF.